Each of the 32 T cell receptor beta chains below was sequenced from the same sample in a study of T-cell memory formation after mild COVID-19. MiXCR was run by TCRdb on the 5' RACE reads, yielding one entry per CDR3 protein. The table has roughly 300,000 distinct CDR3 sequences, roughly an eighth seen once. The specimen sequenced was PBMCs or a T cell subset sorted from them (not recorded which). The origin of the receptors is a man aged 18 to 35 who had mild COVID-19 (a few samples of this study predate the infection). Cell type and time point are not known.

This clonotype was observed a single time. This sequence joins TRBV6-6 and TRBJ2-2; D tentatively reads TRBD1 or TRBD2 (5 bases each). Trimming stripped 7 bases from V and 2 bases from J, with 14 bases between. Germline values: CDR1 MNHNY, CDR2 SVGAGI (reference sequence). The CDR3 consists of 15 residues. The CDR3, as DNA: TGTGCCAGCACGACCGGGACGATTAACACCGGGGAGCTGTTTTTT. Translation gives CASTTGTINTGELFF.

This clonotype was seen more than once but under ten times. This chain connects TRBV11-2 to TRBJ2-1, with D perhaps matching TRBD2 (6 bases). The V gene lost 2 bases and the J gene lost 12 bases, with 11 bases spanning the gap. The CDR3 consists of 12 residues. Germline V CDR1 and CDR2: SGHAT, FQNNGV. For the CDR3, the DNA is TGTGCCAGCAGCTTACTAGCGAGATCGCAGTTCTTC. It yields the protein CASSLLARSQFF.

The chain joins TRBV10-3 to TRBJ2-5, with a tentative D call TRBD1 (6 bases). The CDR3 is 16 amino acids. Germline V lookup: CDR1 ENHRY, CDR2 SYGVKD. V was cut by 10 bases and J by 5 bases, with 26 bases left in between. CDR3 DNA sequence: TGTGCCAATCAGAAGACGAATGGGGGCAGTCGGGAGACCCAGTACTTC. Amino acid sequence: CANQKTNGGSRETQYF.

V and J are TRBV5-1 and TRBJ1-2; no clear D gene. CDR1 SGHRS and CDR2 YFSETQ come from the germline V gene. The V gene lost 2 bases and the J gene lost 6 bases, with 11 bases spanning the gap. CDR3 length equals 13 residues. CDR3 coding DNA: TGCGCCAGCAGCTTAGAAGTGCGTGATGGCTACACCTTC. Translating it yields CASSLEVRDGYTF.

The genes are TRBV18 and TRBJ2-5; D is unclear. CDR1 and CDR2 from the germline V gene are KGHSH and LQKENI. V was clipped by 3 bases and J by 1 base, with 9 bases between them. CDR3 size: 14 residues. The CDR3 region is CASSPRLTQETQYF. CDR3 DNA sequence: TGTGCCAGCTCACCCAGGCTGACCCAAGAGACCCAGTACTTC.

The rearrangement links TRBV7-2 to TRBJ2-7, with TRBD1 matching over 8 bases. Per germline, CDR1 SGHTA and CDR2 FQGNSA. Trimming at V came to 4 bases and at J to 8 bases, leaving 13 bases not matched to a gene. The CDR3 runs to 15 residues. CDR3 region: CASSSTRTGQGKQYV. For the CDR3, the DNA is TGTGCCAGCAGCTCCACCCGGACTGGACAGGGAAAGCAGTACGTC.

V and J are TRBV4-3 and TRBJ2-2, with 9 positions matching TRBD2. From germline, CDR1 is LGHNA and CDR2 YSLEER. After removal of 2 bases from V and 1 base from J, the junction contained 2 bases not matched to a gene. The length of the CDR3 is 16 residues. Here the CDR3 DNA reads TGCGCCAGCAGCCAACAACTAGCGGGGAACACCGGGGAGCTGTTTTTT. This sequence encodes CASSQQLAGNTGELFF.

This clonotype came up a few times. The chain combines TRBV29-1 with TRBJ2-3; TRBD1 aligns across 7 bases. V was pared by 6 bases and J by 5 bases, with 8 bases of the junction left unmatched. Per the germline V gene, CDR1 is SQVTM and CDR2 is ANQGSEA. The CDR3 has 13 residues. This chain's CDR3 is CSVTRGFGDTQYF. The CDR3 DNA reads as TGCAGCGTGACCAGGGGGTTTGGAGATACGCAGTATTTT.

In this sample, this clonotype turned up once. Just one base apart from a much larger clone, this may be a read error. V usage is TRBV5-1 and J usage is TRBJ2-5; D is ambiguous. This CDR3 has 14 residues. The germline gives CDR1 SGHRS, CDR2 YFSETQ. The CDR3 nucleotides are TGCGCCATCAGCTTGGGGTTGCTCAGCGAGACCCAGTACTTC. Protein sequence: CAISLGLLSETQYF.

This sequence joins TRBV6-5 and TRBJ2-7; no firm D call. The length of the CDR3 is 13 residues. Germline loops: CDR1 MNHEY, CDR2 SVGAGI. V was shortened by 1 base and J by 4 bases, with 8 bases between the two germline ends. CDR3 DNA: TGTGCCAGCAGTTACTTGCATGGTTACGAGCAGTACGTC. This gives the protein CASSYLHGYEQYV.

The rearrangement links TRBV12-3 or TRBV12-4 to TRBJ2-3; no firm D call. The CDR3 covers 16 residues. Trimming took 3 bases from V and 1 from J, leaving 14 bases between them. CDR3 in amino acids: CASSFSLTPRTDTQYF. The CDR3, as DNA: TGTGCCAGCAGTTTCAGCTTGACACCCCGCACAGATACGCAGTATTTT.

In its sample, this clonotype was seen many times. The chain employs TRBV4-2 and TRBJ2-5; TRBD2 matches 9 bases. The germline CDR1 and CDR2 sequences are LGHNA and YNFKEQ. The ends lost 1 base at V and 7 bases at J; junction bases unmatched: 10. The CDR3 extends over 16 amino acids. The CDR3 loop is CASSQASLAGLATQYF. The CDR3 nucleotides are TGTGCCAGCAGCCAAGCCTCGCTAGCGGGGCTGGCGACCCAGTACTTC.

Note on this clonotype: A read error may be the cause here, since a much bigger clone is one base away. This rearrangement joins TRBV4-3 to TRBJ1-1; D unclear. Germline-derived CDR1 and CDR2 are LGHNA and YSLEER. CDR3 size: 15 residues. V lost 1 base, J lost 6 bases, and 15 bases lay in between. The CDR3: CASSQGRKGFPEAFF. DNA of the CDR3: TGCGCCAGCAGCCAAGGCCGAAAGGGTTTCCCTGAAGCTTTCTTT.

This chain uses TRBV5-1 with TRBJ2-2; 8 bases map to TRBD2. The germline V gene encodes CDR1 SGHRS and CDR2 YFSETQ. The length of the CDR3 is 15 residues. V shed 10 bases, J shed 3 bases, and the junction held 11 bases outside the gene matches. The CDR3 sequence: CAPPRQRGYTGELFF. DNA of the CDR3: TGCGCCCCCCCGCGGCAGCGGGGGTACACCGGGGAGCTGTTTTTT.

The J gene is TRBJ2-5, the V gene TRBV9; 8 positions agree with TRBD1. This CDR3 region has 14 residues. V shed 4 bases, J shed 5 bases, and the junction held 7 bases outside the gene matches. CDR1 is SGDLS and CDR2 is YYNGEE in the germline V gene. The CDR3 region is CASSPQGADETQYF. DNA for the CDR3: TGTGCCAGCAGCCCTCAGGGGGCAGACGAGACCCAGTACTTC. The full variable domain, its missing parts supplied by reference TRBV9 and TRBJ2-5, is DSGVTQTPKHLITATGQRVTLRCSPRSGDLSVYWYQQSLDQGLQFLIQYYNGEERAKGNILERFSAQQFPDLHSELNLSSLELGDSALYFCASSPQGADETQYFGPGTRLLVL.

Comments on this clonotype: A much larger clone sits a single nucleotide away, making a read error possible. The J gene is TRBJ2-7, the V gene TRBV6-2 or TRBV6-3, with D possibly being TRBD1 (6 bases). Trimming shortened V by 4 bases and J by 0 bases, and 7 bases separated the two germline ends. CDR1 is MNHEY and CDR2 is SVGEGT in the germline V gene. The CDR3 runs to 13 residues. CDR3 sequence: CASSWDISYEQYF. The DNA for the CDR3 is TGTGCCAGCAGTTGGGACATCTCCTACGAGCAGTACTTC.

The chain links TRBV15 to TRBJ2-5; perhaps TRBD2 as D (6 bases). The length of the CDR3 is 13 residues. CDR1 and CDR2 from the germline V gene are LNHNV and YYDKDF (reference sequence). V shed 7 bases and J shed 5 bases, with 14 bases lying between them. CDR3: CATKRTAGETQYF. The CDR3 DNA reads as TGTGCCACCAAGCGGACGGCGGGGGAGACCCAGTACTTC.

This clonotype was seen only a few times. This rearrangement joins TRBV7-2 to TRBJ1-1, with no clear D. Trimming removed 8 bases at V and 12 bases at J, with 19 bases between. The CDR3 runs to 12 residues. CDR1 and CDR2 (germline): SGHTA, FQGNSA. The CDR3 bases are TGTGCCAGCCATTTGGAGGTGTCGAAACCTTTCTTT. It yields the protein CASHLEVSKPFF.

This clonotype was recorded at least ten times. The J gene is TRBJ1-5, the V gene TRBV10-3; D may be TRBD1 (6 bases). Germline V gene data show CDR1 as ENHRY and CDR2 as SYGVKD. This CDR3 spans 13 amino acids. V lost 10 bases to trimming and J lost 5 bases, with 15 bases between them. The CDR3 reads CATRNRADQPQHF. In DNA, the CDR3 is TGTGCCACCCGGAACAGGGCTGATCAGCCCCAGCATTTT.

CDR3 sequence reads: CAIKSGGHSGNTIYF. The CDR3 DNA is TGTGCCATCAAGTCAGGGGGGCACTCTGGAAACACCATATATTTT. The V and J genes are TRBV10-3 and TRBJ1-3; 7 bases match TRBD1. J lost 0 bases, V lost 7 bases, and 6 bases had no gene match. Germline CDR1 reads ENHRY; CDR2 reads SYGVKD. This CDR3 is built from 15 residues.

The rearrangement links TRBV7-2 to TRBJ1-1, with D tentatively TRBD1 (5 bases). The CDR3 contains 15 residues. Germline values: CDR1 SGHTA, CDR2 FQGNSA. Trimming took off 3 bases at V and 1 base at J, with 12 bases between the two ends. The CDR3 DNA is TGTGCCAGCAGCTTGGGGGGAGGGTCGAACACTGAAGCTTTCTTT. The encoded protein is CASSLGGGSNTEAFF.

This clonotype was seen at least ten times. The chain joins TRBV6-2 or TRBV6-3 to TRBJ1-1, with D possibly matching TRBD1 (6 bases). This CDR3 has 11 residues. Per germline, CDR1 MNHEY and CDR2 SVGEGT. V was cut by 10 bases and J by 4 bases, with 10 bases left in between. In DNA form, the CDR3 reads TGTGCCACCGGAGGGGGCACTGAAGCTTTCTTT. This translates into CATGGGTEAFF.

This sequence joins TRBV6-2 or TRBV6-3 and TRBJ2-7; TRBD2 aligns across 7 bases. V lost 3 bases, J lost 6 bases, and 5 bases stayed unmatched. CDR1 MNHEY and CDR2 SVGEGT come from the germline V gene. The CDR3 covers 13 residues. CDR3 nucleotide sequence: TGTGCCAGCAGTTATGGGGGGGGACGCGAGCAGTACGTC. It specifies CASSYGGGREQYV.

This rearrangement joins TRBV7-2 to TRBJ2-1, with D perhaps assigned TRBD1 or TRBD2 (5 bases each). Germline values: CDR1 SGHTA, CDR2 FQGNSA. The CDR3 runs to 12 residues. The V gene lost 1 base and the J gene lost 12 bases, with 10 bases spanning the gap. This CDR3 reads CASSLVSGGQFF. CDR3 sequence (DNA): TGTGCCAGCAGCTTAGTGTCTGGGGGGCAGTTCTTC.

This sequence joins TRBV12-3 or TRBV12-4 and TRBJ2-1; possibly TRBD1 for D (6 bases). This CDR3 contains 13 residues. V was pared by 5 bases and J by 8 bases, with 13 bases between. CDR3 sequence (DNA): TGTGCCAGCAGTCACAGGGTTGTGGATGAGCAGTTCTTC. It is translated as CASSHRVVDEQFF.

Only a few counts were recorded for this clonotype. This chain uses TRBV9 with TRBJ1-1; D unresolved. The CDR3 covers 14 residues. V lost 2 bases and J 1 base, leaving 9 bases between the germline ends. Germline-derived CDR1 and CDR2 are SGDLS and YYNGEE. The CDR3 sequence is CASSVLQTNTEAFF. CDR3 DNA: TGTGCCAGCAGCGTGCTTCAGACGAACACTGAAGCTTTCTTT.

The J gene is TRBJ1-2, the V gene TRBV2, with 7 positions matching TRBD1. The V segment lost 3 bases and the J segment 3 bases; nucleotides outside the gene matches: 4. CDR1 is SNHLY, CDR2 FYNNEI, per germline. The CDR3 has 14 amino acids. The CDR3 loop reads CASSEDRWDYGYTF. The CDR3 DNA reads as TGTGCCAGCAGTGAGGACAGGTGGGACTATGGCTACACCTTC.

The rearrangement uses TRBV7-9 and TRBJ1-3; the D is unclear. Per the germline V gene, CDR1 is SEHNR and CDR2 is FQNEAQ (reference sequence). The V end lost 1 base, the J end lost 1 base, and 8 bases lay between the germline ends. This CDR3 comprises 15 residues. CDR3 nucleotide sequence: TGTGCCAGCAGCTTAGGCCACGGGTCTGGAAACACCATATATTTT. This codes for CASSLGHGSGNTIYF.

The chain employs TRBV6-2 or TRBV6-3 and TRBJ2-7; the D call may be TRBD1 or TRBD2 (6 bases each). CDR3 length: 13 amino acids. The germline V gene encodes CDR1 MNHEY and CDR2 SVGEGT. The V and J ends lost 8 bases and 3 bases respectively, with 14 bases between them. The CDR3 DNA sequence: TGTGCCAGCTCTACGGGGGCCCGCTACGAGCAGTACTTC. It encodes CASSTGARYEQYF.

The chain carries TRBV28 and TRBJ1-1; 7 nucleotides line up with TRBD1. The CDR3 sequence is 16 residues long. V shed 5 bases and J 3 bases; nucleotides not matched to a gene: 12. Germline CDR1 reads MDHEN; CDR2 reads SYDVKM. In DNA, the CDR3 is TGTGCCAGCAGTGGGGGAGGGGGCCTCGTGCACACTGAAGCTTTCTTT. Its protein product is CASSGGGGLVHTEAFF.

The V call is TRBV5-1, the J call TRBJ1-2, with TRBD1 matching over 10 bases. The CDR3 runs 15 residues. Germline-derived CDR1 and CDR2 are SGHRS and YFSETQ. The V and J ends lost 3 bases and 4 bases, in that order; junction bases with no gene match: 6. Here the CDR3 DNA reads TGCGCCAGCAGCTCACCGGGACAGGGGTTCTATGGCTACACCTTC. It is translated as CASSSPGQGFYGYTF.

This clonotype was detected only a few times. This sequence joins TRBV4-2 and TRBJ2-2; D is perhaps TRBD2 (6 bases). CDR3 size: 15 residues. V was shortened by 1 base and J by 6 bases, with 12 bases between the two germline ends. CDR1 and CDR2 from the germline V gene are LGHNA and YNFKEQ. The CDR3 here is CASSQGTIAAGELFF. The DNA of the CDR3 is TGTGCCAGCAGCCAAGGGACTATAGCGGCCGGGGAGCTGTTTTTT.